These 10 T cell receptor beta chains originate from one sample sequenced in a study of shared clonotypes between healthy human individuals. TCRdb's table, derived via immunoSEQ multiplex PCR, lists solely in-frame clones and lacks some. Of around 990,000 clones in the sample, about 80% are singletons; the top ten hold 0.89%. What was sequenced was memory CD4+ T cells from PBMCs. Noted subset: CD45RA-negative fraction. The receptors were gathered from a man between 18 and 29 years old in good health. Some clones in this sample may be carry-over from other donors' samples.

V usage is TRBV28 and J usage is TRBJ2-7; possible D gene TRBD2, 6 bases. Germline CDR1 reads MDHEN; CDR2 reads SYDVKM. CDR3 length equals 12 residues. V shed 4 bases and J shed 6 bases, with 10 bases lying between them. The CDR3 sequence is CASSSSDREQYF. The DNA for the CDR3 is TGTGCCAGCAGTTCTAGCGATCGCGAGCAGTACTTC.

V usage is TRBV19 and J usage is TRBJ1-2; no firm D call. Trimming pared 7 bases from V and 2 bases from J, leaving 11 bases between. This CDR3 contains 13 residues. Per the germline V gene, CDR1 is LNHDA and CDR2 is SQIVND (reference sequence). CDR3 DNA: TGTGCCAGTAAGCTACGGAGCAACTATGGCTACACCTTC. This encodes CASKLRSNYGYTF.

A word on this clone: At the DNA level, this CDR3 is encoded by other sequences in the same sample as well. Here the CDR3 reads CASSPQSNQPQHF. In DNA form, the CDR3 reads TGTGCCAGCAGTCCACAGAGCAATCAGCCCCAGCATTTT. The chain joins TRBV2 to TRBJ1-5; D gene unclear. The length of the CDR3 is 13 residues. The germline V gene encodes CDR1 SNHLY and CDR2 FYNNEI. V lost 5 bases and J lost 1, with 6 bases in between.

The chain combines TRBV7-9 with TRBJ2-1; TRBD2 matches 13 bases. Germline assignment: CDR1 SEHNR and CDR2 FQNEAQ (reference sequence). Trimming cost V 0 bases and J 4 bases; bases outside gene matches: 3. There are 17 residues in the CDR3. The CDR3 loop reads CASSLAATSGGYNEQFF. CDR3 bases: TGTGCCAGCAGCTTAGCCGCGACTAGCGGGGGGTACAATGAGCAGTTCTTC.

The genes are TRBV2 and TRBJ1-2; D not certain. Germline-derived CDR1 and CDR2 are SNHLY and FYNNEI. Trimming pared 3 bases from V and 4 bases from J, leaving 3 bases between. The CDR3 is 11 amino acids. The CDR3 sequence: CASSDLYGYTF. The CDR3 nucleotides are TGTGCCAGCAGTGACCTCTATGGCTACACCTTC.

This CDR3 reads CASRVGGAAKAFF. CDR3 coding DNA: TGTGCCAGCAGAGTCGGCGGGGCAGCCAAAGCTTTCTTT. J is TRBJ1-1 and V is TRBV7-2, with a weak D call TRBD1 (5 bases). Deletions cut 6 bases from V and 9 bases from J, with 17 bases between. This CDR3 has 13 amino acids. The germline V gene has CDR1 SGHTA and CDR2 FQGNSA.

This chain links TRBV11-3 with TRBJ2-7; D unclear. Germline CDR1 and CDR2: SGHNT and YENEEA. The CDR3 has 12 amino acids. The ends were cut back, 0 bases at V and 7 bases at J, with 7 bases in the middle. The CDR3 nucleotides are TGTGCCAGCAGCTTAGACCCGGCTGAGCAGTACTTC. Residues: CASSLDPAEQYF.

The rearrangement joins TRBV5-4 to TRBJ1-2; the match to TRBD1 covers 11 bases. The V and J ends lost 2 bases and 0 bases, in that order; junction bases with no gene match: 6. Germline CDR1 reads SGHNT; CDR2 reads YYREEE (reference sequence). The CDR3 extends over 17 amino acids. The CDR3 loop is CASSLGQGAYTNYGYTF. CDR3 nucleotides: TGTGCCAGCAGCTTAGGACAGGGGGCCTACACTAACTATGGCTACACCTTC. Full variable domain (rest looked up from reference TRBV5-4 and TRBJ1-2): ETGVTQSPTHLIKTRGQQVTLRCSSQSGHNTVSWYQQALGQGPQFIFQYYREEENGRGNFPPRFSGLQFPNYSSELNVNALELDDSALYLCASSLGQGAYTNYGYTFGSGTRLTVV.

This clone was picked up one time. The J gene is TRBJ1-4, the V gene TRBV5-6, with D perhaps matching TRBD1 (6 bases). Trimming removed 2 bases from V and 6 bases from J, with 14 bases in between. In germline, CDR1 is SGHDT, CDR2 YYEEEE. The CDR3 has 15 residues. The CDR3 loop reads CASSFLSAGDEKLFF. The CDR3 bases are TGTGCCAGCAGCTTTCTGTCGGCAGGGGATGAAAAACTGTTTTTT. The whole variable domain, filled in from reference TRBV5-6 and TRBJ1-4, reads DAGVTQSPTHLIKTRGQQVTLRCSPKSGHDTVSWYQQALGQGPQFIFQYYEEEERQRGNFPDRFSGHQFPNYSSELNVNALLLGDSALYLCASSFLSAGDEKLFFGSGTQLSVL.

The V and J genes are TRBV6-7 and TRBJ2-5; 13 bases are a match to TRBD2. TRBV6-7 is assigned to the ORF class and has an uncertain function. V dropped 2 bases and J dropped 2; count of bases not matched to a gene: 20. The CDR3 extends over 22 amino acids. The CDR3 here is CASSYTGQTDQGLAGQQETQYF. DNA for the CDR3: TGTGCCAGCAGTTACACGGGACAGACGGACCAGGGACTAGCGGGACAACAAGAGACCCAGTACTTC.